This is a list of T cell receptor beta chains from one sample in a study of brain T cells in children with intractable seizures. The repertoire was sequenced with immunoSEQ multiplex PCR; TCRdb's copy has only in-frame clones and lacks some. Of hundreds of thousands of clones listed, 93% are singletons. Sequences were derived from peripheral blood, sampled about 5 months after surgery. The source is a boy less than two years old with tuberous sclerosis and intractable seizures. The CDR3 runs from the conserved cysteine through the conserved F or W. Each record gives: clone size, CDR3 length, V gene, D gene, J gene, CDR3 DNA, CDR3 protein. The D gene is left open where the match is weak. Not every row has a clone size; where given, it reads once, few, many or a size class.

abundance: .; len: 14; v_gene: TRBV9; d_gene: .; j_gene: TRBJ1-6; CDR3nt: TGTGCCAGCAGCTCGGGCCGTTGGGATTCACCCCTCCACTTT; CDR3aa: CASSSGRWDSPLHF
abundance: once; len: 11; v_gene: TRBV12-3/TRBV12-4; d_gene: .; j_gene: TRBJ2-1; CDR3nt: TGTGCCAGCAGTTTGTACAATGAGCAGTTCTTC; CDR3aa: CASSLYNEQFF
abundance: .; len: 14; v_gene: TRBV30; d_gene: TRBD1; j_gene: TRBJ1-2; CDR3nt: TGTGCCTGGAGTCTAGGGACAGGAGTAAATGGCTACACCTTC; CDR3aa: CAWSLGTGVNGYTF
abundance: .; len: 13; v_gene: TRBV19; d_gene: TRBD2; j_gene: TRBJ2-3; CDR3nt: TGTGCCAGTAGTATCGCGGGGGCAGATACGCAGTATTTT; CDR3aa: CASSIAGADTQYF
abundance: .; len: 16; v_gene: TRBV2; d_gene: TRBD1; j_gene: TRBJ1-1; CDR3nt: TGTGCCAGCCATCCCCTAGGACAGGGTGGGGACACTGAAGCTTTCTTT; CDR3aa: CASHPLGQGGDTEAFF
abundance: .; len: 13; v_gene: TRBV10-3; d_gene: .; j_gene: TRBJ1-5; CDR3nt: TGTGCCATCAGTGGCGGGAGGTCCCAGCCCCAGCATTTT; CDR3aa: CAISGGRSQPQHF
abundance: .; len: 11; v_gene: TRBV12-3/TRBV12-4; d_gene: .; j_gene: TRBJ1-1; CDR3nt: TGTGCCAGCAGGGGTGACAGGGAAGCTTTCTTT; CDR3aa: CASRGDREAFF
abundance: .; len: 16; v_gene: TRBV7-2; d_gene: TRBD2; j_gene: TRBJ2-3; CDR3nt: TGTGCCAGCAGCGGTCTAGCGGGGGGGGACACAGATACGCAGTATTTT; CDR3aa: CASSGLAGGDTDTQYF
abundance: .; len: 13; v_gene: TRBV30; d_gene: .; j_gene: TRBJ1-2; CDR3nt: TGTGCCTGGAGTGTAGTACGGGGAAGAGGCTACACCTTC; CDR3aa: CAWSVVRGRGYTF
abundance: .; len: 13; v_gene: TRBV12-3/TRBV12-4; d_gene: .; j_gene: TRBJ2-7; CDR3nt: TGTGCCAGCACCTCGCCAGGTATCTACGAGCAGTACTTC; CDR3aa: CASTSPGIYEQYF
abundance: .; len: 17; v_gene: TRBV5-1; d_gene: TRBD2; j_gene: TRBJ2-1; CDR3nt: TGCGCCAGCAGTTTGGGACTAGCGGGAATCAGGGTGGATGAGCAGTTCTTC; CDR3aa: CASSLGLAGIRVDEQFF
abundance: .; len: 15; v_gene: TRBV6-1; d_gene: .; j_gene: TRBJ1-1; CDR3nt: TGTGCCAGCAGTGAAGAGGAGGGACTGAACACTGAAGCTTTCTTT; CDR3aa: CASSEEEGLNTEAFF
abundance: .; len: 15; v_gene: TRBV7-8; d_gene: .; j_gene: TRBJ1-5; CDR3nt: TGTGCCAGCAGCTTAGGTCAATTAGGGGATCAGCCCCAGCATTTT; CDR3aa: CASSLGQLGDQPQHF
abundance: .; len: 16; v_gene: TRBV7-8; d_gene: .; j_gene: TRBJ2-7; CDR3nt: TGTGCCAGCAGCCCGCCGGTCGGTGGGTTCTCCTACGAGCAGTACTTC; CDR3aa: CASSPPVGGFSYEQYF
abundance: .; len: 15; v_gene: TRBV4-2; d_gene: .; j_gene: TRBJ2-1; CDR3nt: TGTGCCAGCAGCATTCGGGACACCTCCTACAATGAGCAGTTCTTC; CDR3aa: CASSIRDTSYNEQFF
abundance: .; len: 17; v_gene: TRBV5-4; d_gene: TRBD2; j_gene: TRBJ2-7; CDR3nt: TGTGCCAGCAGCTCCGCCACCCGGGGACTAGCGGACTACGAGCAGTACTTC; CDR3aa: CASSSATRGLADYEQYF
abundance: .; len: 16; v_gene: TRBV7-2; d_gene: .; j_gene: TRBJ1-5; CDR3nt: TGTGCCAGCAGCTTGGGTTCGTTTTATAGCAATCAGCCCCAGCATTTT; CDR3aa: CASSLGSFYSNQPQHF
abundance: .; len: 16; v_gene: TRBV5-1; d_gene: TRBD2; j_gene: TRBJ2-7; CDR3nt: TGCGCCAGCAGCTTGGCCACTGGGAGGGCCAGCTACGAGCAGTACTTC; CDR3aa: CASSLATGRASYEQYF
abundance: .; len: 16; v_gene: TRBV5-1; d_gene: .; j_gene: TRBJ2-2; CDR3nt: TGCGCCAGCAGCTTGTTTGGGCCAACGAACACCGGGGAGCTGTTTTTT; CDR3aa: CASSLFGPTNTGELFF
abundance: .; len: 15; v_gene: TRBV24-1; d_gene: .; j_gene: TRBJ1-4; CDR3nt: TGTGCCACCACGACCCGGGACCACGGCCGGGAAAAACTGTTTTTT; CDR3aa: CATTTRDHGREKLFF
abundance: .; len: 14; v_gene: TRBV5-6; d_gene: TRBD1; j_gene: TRBJ1-1; CDR3nt: TGTGCCAGCAGCTTGGGGACAGGGGATACTGAAGCTTTCTTT; CDR3aa: CASSLGTGDTEAFF
abundance: few; len: 12; v_gene: TRBV19; d_gene: TRBD1; j_gene: TRBJ1-2; CDR3nt: TGTGCCACTAACAGGGGAAACTATGGCTACACCTTC; CDR3aa: CATNRGNYGYTF
abundance: .; len: 13; v_gene: TRBV15; d_gene: .; j_gene: TRBJ2-7; CDR3nt: TGTGCCACCCCCCCGTCTCTCTCCTACGAGCAGTACTTC; CDR3aa: CATPPSLSYEQYF
abundance: few; len: 15; v_gene: TRBV7-3; d_gene: TRBD2; j_gene: TRBJ2-3; CDR3nt: TGTGCCAGCAGCTGGGCTAGCGGGAGAGGGGATACGCAGTATTTT; CDR3aa: CASSWASGRGDTQYF
abundance: .; len: 15; v_gene: TRBV11-2; d_gene: .; j_gene: TRBJ2-7; CDR3nt: TGTGCCAGCAGCTGGACCCGGACTTATTCCTACGAGCAGTACTTC; CDR3aa: CASSWTRTYSYEQYF
abundance: .; len: 11; v_gene: TRBV11-2; d_gene: .; j_gene: TRBJ2-1; CDR3nt: TGTGCCAGCAGCCCCTCCAATGAGCAGTTCTTC; CDR3aa: CASSPSNEQFF
abundance: .; len: 16; v_gene: TRBV4-2; d_gene: .; j_gene: TRBJ2-3; CDR3nt: TGTGCCAGCAGCCAAGCGGCGGATACTAGCACAGATACGCAGTATTTT; CDR3aa: CASSQAADTSTDTQYF
abundance: .; len: 16; v_gene: TRBV5-1; d_gene: .; j_gene: TRBJ1-3; CDR3nt: TGCGCCAGCAGCTTGGTAGGGCAGGCCATTGGAAACACCATATATTTT; CDR3aa: CASSLVGQAIGNTIYF
abundance: .; len: 13; v_gene: TRBV3-1/TRBV3-2; d_gene: .; j_gene: TRBJ2-3; CDR3nt: TGTGCCAGCAGCCAGTTGGTTGCAGATACGCAGTATTTT; CDR3aa: CASSQLVADTQYF
abundance: .; len: 17; v_gene: TRBV12-5; d_gene: TRBD2; j_gene: TRBJ2-1; CDR3nt: TGTGCTAGTGGTCCCCCCAGTACTAGCGGGAGTCAAAATGAGCAGTTCTTC; CDR3aa: CASGPPSTSGSQNEQFF
abundance: .; len: 15; v_gene: TRBV7-2; d_gene: .; j_gene: TRBJ1-1; CDR3nt: TGTGCCAGCAGCTTAACTGGGGCTATGAACACTGAAGCTTTCTTT; CDR3aa: CASSLTGAMNTEAFF
abundance: .; len: 16; v_gene: TRBV6-4; d_gene: .; j_gene: TRBJ2-3; CDR3nt: TGTGCCAGCAGTGACTCAGGGACTTCTGACACAGATACGCAGTATTTT; CDR3aa: CASSDSGTSDTDTQYF
abundance: .; len: 14; v_gene: TRBV4-2; d_gene: .; j_gene: TRBJ2-7; CDR3nt: TGTGCCAGCAGCCAAGGGTCGGGAAGCTACGAGCAGTACTTC; CDR3aa: CASSQGSGSYEQYF
abundance: once; len: 16; v_gene: TRBV9; d_gene: .; j_gene: TRBJ2-1; CDR3nt: TGTGCCAGCAGCGTAAACCCGACAGGTCCTAACAATGAGCAGTTCTTC; CDR3aa: CASSVNPTGPNNEQFF
abundance: .; len: 13; v_gene: TRBV24-1; d_gene: .; j_gene: TRBJ1-1; CDR3nt: TGTGCCACCAGTGAACGGGGTTCCACTGAAGCTTTCTTT; CDR3aa: CATSERGSTEAFF
abundance: .; len: 16; v_gene: TRBV7-8; d_gene: .; j_gene: TRBJ2-3; CDR3nt: TGTGCCAGCAGCTTAGACAGGGAGGCTGTCACAGATACGCAGTATTTT; CDR3aa: CASSLDREAVTDTQYF
abundance: .; len: 13; v_gene: TRBV6-5; d_gene: .; j_gene: TRBJ1-2; CDR3nt: TGTGCCAGCAGTATCGGACAGTCCTATGGCTACACCTTC; CDR3aa: CASSIGQSYGYTF
abundance: .; len: 15; v_gene: TRBV6-5; d_gene: .; j_gene: TRBJ2-7; CDR3nt: TGTGCCAGCAGTTACGGTGCCGGGAGCTCCTACGAGCAGTACTTC; CDR3aa: CASSYGAGSSYEQYF
abundance: .; len: 17; v_gene: TRBV5-1; d_gene: .; j_gene: TRBJ1-1; CDR3nt: TGCGCCAGCAGCCCCCTGGGGGGGCGCCTCATGACCACTGAAGCTTTCTTT; CDR3aa: CASSPLGGRLMTTEAFF
abundance: .; len: 13; v_gene: TRBV3-1/TRBV3-2; d_gene: .; j_gene: TRBJ2-7; CDR3nt: TGTGCCAGCAGCCAAGGTCGAGGGGGCGAGCAGTACTTC; CDR3aa: CASSQGRGGEQYF
abundance: .; len: 14; v_gene: TRBV5-1; d_gene: TRBD2; j_gene: TRBJ2-5; CDR3nt: TGCGCCAGCAGCCCTGGACTAGCGGAAGAGACCCAGTACTTC; CDR3aa: CASSPGLAEETQYF
abundance: .; len: 15; v_gene: TRBV2; d_gene: .; j_gene: TRBJ1-1; CDR3nt: TGTGCCAGCAGTTTAAAAACAGGAGGGAACACTGAAGCTTTCTTT; CDR3aa: CASSLKTGGNTEAFF
abundance: .; len: 17; v_gene: TRBV7-8; d_gene: TRBD1; j_gene: TRBJ2-4; CDR3nt: TGTGCCAGCAGCTTACAAGGACAGGGTGTATTCCGGAACATTCAGTACTTC; CDR3aa: CASSLQGQGVFRNIQYF
abundance: .; len: 13; v_gene: TRBV6-1; d_gene: .; j_gene: TRBJ2-3; CDR3nt: TGTGCCAGCAGTGACCCTGGGGCAGATACGCAGTATTTT; CDR3aa: CASSDPGADTQYF